The present T cell receptor (beta chain) was sequenced within a study of T cell responses to AZD1222 COVID-19 vaccine. Points from the study as a whole: Close to half of spike-specific TCRs reportedly recognize unmutated variant regions. Spike-wide coverage was observed for vaccine-associated CD4 TCRs, with dominant responses at 160-218 and 743-854. The study found Spike-specific TCR breadth and depth rose after two AZD1222 doses. In a largely white British group with more females than males, clonal diversity was possibly underestimated.

V was trimmed by 4 bases and J by 5 bases, leaving 5 bases between them. CDR3 length equals 11 residues. Germline V lookup: CDR1 MNHEY, CDR2 SMNVEV (reference sequence). To note about this clone: Its antigen is not known.

TCRdb's table, derived via immunoSEQ multiplex PCR, lists solely in-frame clones and lacks some. Of approximately 150,000 clones listed, roughly nine tenths are singletons. The specimen comprised peripheral blood, sampled 28 days after the second AZD1222 dose. This TCR derives from an adult who received the AZD1222 COVID-19 vaccine. The V and J genes are TRBV27 and TRBJ2-5; unclear D gene. The CDR3 loop reads CASSSGETQYF. CDR3 sequence (DNA): TGTGCCAGCAGTTCTGGGGAGACCCAGTACTTC.